This is a list of T cell receptor beta chains from one sample in a study of T cell responses to AZD1222 COVID-19 vaccine. Repertoires were generated with immunoSEQ multiplex PCR, while TCRdb's copy carries only in-frame clones and drops some. This sample has about 100,000 clones, with around 85% found just once. Specimen: peripheral blood, collected on day 0 of AZD1222 vaccination. Every receptor here comes from an adult in good health. CDR3s include the opening cysteine and the closing phenylalanine or tryptophan. The D gene is left open where the match is weak. Clone size, where shown, is once, few, many, or a class for clones that have expanded.

clone size,D gene,J gene,V gene,CDR3 DNA,CDR3 protein
once,TRBD2,TRBJ2-2,TRBV24-1,TGTGCCACCAGTGCCCACCCTACGGGAGGGCGGAACACCGGGGAGCTGTTTTTT,CATSAHPTGGRNTGELFF
medium-sized,TRBD1,TRBJ1-5,TRBV30,TGTGCCTGGAGTGGAGGACAGTCAGGGGGTCAGCCCCAGCATTTT,CAWSGGQSGGQPQHF
few,-,TRBJ2-2,TRBV2,TGTGCCAGCACTGAACATACGAACACCGGGGAGCTGTTTTTT,CASTEHTNTGELFF
-,-,TRBJ1-4,TRBV7-2,TGTGCCAGCAGCTTCCAGAGCTCAACTAATGAAAAACTGTTTTTT,CASSFQSSTNEKLFF
-,-,TRBJ1-2,TRBV4-2,TGTGCCAGCAGCCAAGATATCACAGGATCAAACTATGGCTACACCTTC,CASSQDITGSNYGYTF
-,TRBD1,TRBJ1-5,TRBV2,TGTGCCAGCAGTTTGCTACAGGGGGATCAGCCCCAGCATTTT,CASSLLQGDQPQHF
once,-,TRBJ2-1,TRBV7-8,TGTGCCAGCAGCACCGGGACAAGTTTGGATGAGCAGTTCTTC,CASSTGTSLDEQFF
-,-,TRBJ2-1,TRBV9,TGTGCCAGCAGCGTGTCCGGGACGTCCCGTTGGTACAATGAGCAGTTCTTC,CASSVSGTSRWYNEQFF
once,-,TRBJ1-6,TRBV30,TGTGCCTGGAGTATCACTCAGGGAGGCTCACCCCTCCACTTT,CAWSITQGGSPLHF
-,TRBD1,TRBJ2-1,TRBV3-1/TRBV3-2,TGTGCCAGCAGCTCGGGACAGTACAATGAGCAGTTCTTC,CASSSGQYNEQFF
-,-,TRBJ1-1,TRBV7-2,TGTGCCAGCAGCTTAAGAGGGTTAAACACTGAAGCTTTCTTT,CASSLRGLNTEAFF
-,TRBD1,TRBJ1-1,TRBV4-1,TGCGCCAGCAGCCCAAGACAGGGTCACACTGAAGCTTTCTTT,CASSPRQGHTEAFF
-,-,TRBJ1-4,TRBV9,TGTGCCAGCAGCTATGGTGCGGGTGCTAATGAAAAACTGTTTTTT,CASSYGAGANEKLFF
few,-,TRBJ2-3,TRBV30,TGTGCCTGGGGGGGGCACGCAAGCACAGATACGCAGTATTTT,CAWGGHASTDTQYF
-,-,TRBJ1-5,TRBV30,TGTGCCTGGAGTGTACCTCCGGGGAAGAATCAGCATTTT,CAWSVPPGKNQHF
-,-,TRBJ1-2,TRBV5-1,TGCGCCAGCAGCTTGTGGACGGACAACTATGGCTACACCTTC,CASSLWTDNYGYTF
-,-,TRBJ2-3,TRBV6-2/TRBV6-3,TGTGCCAGCAGTTACTCGTACTGGGATTCTAGCACAGATACGCAGTATTTT,CASSYSYWDSSTDTQYF
-,TRBD1,TRBJ2-5,TRBV24-1,TGTGCCACCAGTTCGGGACAGCAAGAGACCCAGTACTTC,CATSSGQQETQYF
-,-,TRBJ2-3,TRBV4-1,TGCGCCAGCAGCCGGAGTAGCGGAGATACTAGCACAGATACGCAGTATTTT,CASSRSSGDTSTDTQYF
-,TRBD2,TRBJ2-4,TRBV25-1,TGTGCCAGCAGTGATTTTGGAATAGCGGGAGGAGAAAACATTCAGTACTTC,CASSDFGIAGGENIQYF
-,-,TRBJ2-2,TRBV24-1,TGTGCCACCAGTGTACTCGGGGAGCTTGGCACCGGGGAGCTGTTTTTT,CATSVLGELGTGELFF
-,TRBD1,TRBJ1-5,TRBV6-6,TGTGCCAGCAGCCGCCAAGGACAGGGGGTTGGGCCCCAGCATTTT,CASSRQGQGVGPQHF
-,TRBD1,TRBJ1-2,TRBV18,TGTGCCAGCTCACAGGACAGGGCCAATTATGGCTACACCTTC,CASSQDRANYGYTF
-,-,TRBJ2-7,TRBV12-2,TGTGCAAGTCGCTTAGTATCGGGCCGGGGACATAGACACTACGAGCAGTACTTC,CASRLVSGRGHRHYEQYF
-,TRBD2,TRBJ2-5,TRBV12-3/TRBV12-4,TGTGCCAGCAGGACTAGCGGGCAAGAGACCCAGTACTTC,CASRTSGQETQYF
-,TRBD2,TRBJ2-2,TRBV18,TGTGCCAGCTCACCACCCTTAGCGGGAAAGTTCGGGGAGCTGTTTTTT,CASSPPLAGKFGELFF
-,-,TRBJ2-3,TRBV3-1/TRBV3-2,TGTGCCAGCAGCCAAGAATTCGGAGATACGCAGTATTTT,CASSQEFGDTQYF
-,-,TRBJ1-1,TRBV19,TGTGCCAGTAGTATAAGCCCTGGCAGGGTAGAAATGAACACTGAAGCTTTCTTT,CASSISPGRVEMNTEAFF
-,-,TRBJ2-1,TRBV11-3,TGTGCCAGCAGCTTAGAGTGGACCAGCAATGAGCAGTTCTTC,CASSLEWTSNEQFF
once,-,TRBJ1-3,TRBV7-9,TGTGCCAGCAGCTTAGTCAACTCTGGAAACACCATATATTTT,CASSLVNSGNTIYF
-,-,TRBJ2-3,TRBV4-3,TGCGCCAGCAGCCAAGATGCTGGCGGTAGCACAGATACGCAGTATTTT,CASSQDAGGSTDTQYF
-,-,TRBJ1-6,TRBV6-4,TGTGCCAGCAGTGATATCGGGGGCTATAATTCACCCCTCCACTTT,CASSDIGGYNSPLHF
-,-,TRBJ2-7,TRBV7-9,TGTGCCTCGCAGGGATCCAATTCCTACGAGCAGTACTTC,CASQGSNSYEQYF
-,-,TRBJ1-2,TRBV10-3,TGTGCCATCAGTGAGGCAGAGGCTAACTATGGCTACACCTTC,CAISEAEANYGYTF
-,-,TRBJ2-5,TRBV2,TGTGCCAGCCTCCAGGGATTTGGCGAGACCCAGTACTTC,CASLQGFGETQYF
medium-sized,-,TRBJ1-5,TRBV5-5,TGTGCCAGCAGCTTGGTGACCTCTAATCAGCCCCAGCATTTT,CASSLVTSNQPQHF
-,-,TRBJ1-5,TRBV18,TGTGCCAGCTCACCCCACGACAATCAGCCCCAGCATTTT,CASSPHDNQPQHF
-,-,TRBJ1-2,TRBV6-2/TRBV6-3,TGTGCCAGCAGTTACCACCCACAGGGCGCCTATGGCTACACCTTC,CASSYHPQGAYGYTF
-,-,TRBJ1-4,TRBV12-3/TRBV12-4,TGTGCCAGCCGGGGGGCAACTAATGAAAAACTGTTTTTT,CASRGATNEKLFF
-,-,TRBJ1-5,TRBV4-2,TGTGCCAGCAGCCAAGTTTGGGACATCGATCAGCCCCAGCATTTT,CASSQVWDIDQPQHF
-,-,TRBJ2-7,TRBV6-2/TRBV6-3,TGTGCCAGCAGTTACTCCCCCCGGGGCGCCCCGGTTGTGAGATACGAGCAGTACTTC,CASSYSPRGAPVVRYEQYF
-,TRBD1,TRBJ2-1,TRBV7-6,TGTGCCAGCAGCTTGGTAGACAGGGGGCGCAACAATGAGCAGTTCTTC,CASSLVDRGRNNEQFF
-,-,TRBJ2-7,TRBV7-8,TGTGCCAGCAGCCCGGGGTTAGACAGGAACCTACAAACACTCTACGAGCAGTACTTC,CASSPGLDRNLQTLYEQYF
-,-,TRBJ1-1,TRBV5-1,TGCGCCAGCAGCTACGACAGTTCGAACACTGAAGCTTTCTTT,CASSYDSSNTEAFF
-,-,TRBJ2-5,TRBV12-3/TRBV12-4,TGTGCCAGCAGTTTACAGGGGGGGACCCAGTACTTC,CASSLQGGTQYF
-,-,TRBJ2-7,TRBV11-2,TGTGCCAGCGCGAAGGACAGCGATGACTACGAGCAGTACTTC,CASAKDSDDYEQYF
-,-,TRBJ1-2,TRBV6-5,TGTGCCAGCAGCGGAGGTGTTCTAAGCAACTATGGCTACACCTTC,CASSGGVLSNYGYTF
-,TRBD1,TRBJ2-7,TRBV7-9,TGTGCCAGCAGCAACCGGGACAGCGGTGTCTTC,CASSNRDSGVF
-,-,TRBJ2-7,TRBV5-4,TGTGCCAGCAGCTTGGTAGACTCCTACGAGCAGTACTTC,CASSLVDSYEQYF
once,-,TRBJ2-3,TRBV9,TGTGCCAGCCCACCCACCTATACGCAGTATTTT,CASPPTYTQYF
-,-,TRBJ1-1,TRBV7-6,TGTGCCAGCAGCTCGCTCGCTACGGACCGTTCGGCGGATACTGAAGCTTTCTTT,CASSSLATDRSADTEAFF